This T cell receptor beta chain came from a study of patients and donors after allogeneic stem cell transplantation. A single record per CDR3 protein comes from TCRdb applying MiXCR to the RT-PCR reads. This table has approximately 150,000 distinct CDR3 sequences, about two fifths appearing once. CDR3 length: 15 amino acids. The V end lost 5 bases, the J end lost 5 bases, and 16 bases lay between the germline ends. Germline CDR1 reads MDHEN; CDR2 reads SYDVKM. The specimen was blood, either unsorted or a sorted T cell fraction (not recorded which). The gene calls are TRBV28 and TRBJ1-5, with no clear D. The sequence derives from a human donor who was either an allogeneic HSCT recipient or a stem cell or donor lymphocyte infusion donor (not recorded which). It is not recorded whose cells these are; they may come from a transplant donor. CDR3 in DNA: TGTGCCAGCAGTACCCCCGAGCCCGGGGATCAGCCCCAGCATTTT. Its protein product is CASSTPEPGDQPQHF.